These 8 T cell receptor beta chains came from one sample sequenced in a study of blood T cell repertoires in COVID-19. Assay used: immunoSEQ multiplex PCR; TCRdb lists only in-frame clones, some missing. The sample lists 150,000 or so clones; roughly 82% were seen once. Specimen: peripheral blood. The receptors were gathered from a human donor with acute or convalescent COVID-19. The donor label of this sample is uncertain.

The chain employs TRBV6-2 or TRBV6-3 and TRBJ1-5; D is undetermined. In germline, CDR1 is MNHEY, CDR2 SVGEGT. The CDR3 spans 13 residues. Trimming took off 2 bases at V and 7 bases at J, with 9 bases between the two ends. The CDR3 bases are TGTGCCAGCAGTTACAACACGAGGCAGCCCCAGCATTTT. Encoded protein: CASSYNTRQPQHF.

V gene TRBV5-1 combines with J gene TRBJ2-3; TRBD1 agrees at 9 bases. The V gene end was trimmed by 6 bases and the J gene end by 3 bases; junction bases not matched to a gene: 8. The CDR3 has 15 amino acids. Germline CDR1 is SGHRS and CDR2 is YFSETQ. As DNA, the CDR3 is TGCGCCAGCACCTGGGACAGGGTAAGAACAGATACGCAGTATTTT. The encoded protein is CASTWDRVRTDTQYF.

CDR3 sequence: CASIGTGEAQPQHF. Here the CDR3 DNA reads TGTGCCAGCATCGGGACAGGGGAGGCTCAGCCCCAGCATTTT. The rearrangement links TRBV6-6 to TRBJ1-5; 10 positions agree with TRBD1. Unmatched junction bases numbered 6, after V lost 7 bases and J lost 6 bases. The CDR3 length is 14 residues. CDR1 and CDR2 (germline): MNHNY, SVGAGI (reference sequence).

The genes are TRBV27 and TRBJ2-1, with D perhaps matching TRBD1 (6 bases). This CDR3 has 13 residues. Trimming removed 2 bases at V and 4 bases at J, with 6 bases between. Germline V gives CDR1 MNHEY, CDR2 SMNVEV (reference sequence). This CDR3 reads CASSLGQYNEQFF. The CDR3 coding sequence is TGTGCCAGCAGTTTAGGACAGTACAATGAGCAGTTCTTC.

The rearrangement joins TRBV7-3 to TRBJ2-1; TRBD2 matches at 8 bases. CDR1 and CDR2 (germline): SGHTA, FQGTGA. The CDR3 consists of 15 residues. The V segment lost 5 bases and the J segment 6 bases; nucleotides outside the gene matches: 9. The CDR3 protein is CASSHGGLAPNEQFF. The CDR3 bases are TGTGCCAGCAGCCATGGTGGACTAGCCCCCAATGAGCAGTTCTTC.

The chain couples TRBV7-9 to TRBJ2-2; 9 bases are shared with TRBD1. Germline CDR1 SEHNR, CDR2 FQNEAQ (reference sequence). The CDR3 extends over 15 amino acids. Unmatched junction bases numbered 2, after V lost 2 bases and J lost 4 bases. CDR3 amino acids: CASSLKTGGTGELFF. The DNA of the CDR3 is TGTGCCAGCAGCTTAAAGACAGGGGGCACCGGGGAGCTGTTTTTT.

In this sample, this clone turned up once. Germline is not matched at one junction end, which may reflect a read error. This sequence joins TRBV6-1 and TRBJ2-3; 8 nucleotides align to TRBD1. Germline V CDR1 and CDR2: MNHNS, SASEGT. The CDR3 extends over 14 amino acids. The CDR3 coding sequence is TGTGCCAGCAGAGAAGACAGGGGAGCAGATACGCAGTATTTT. This codes for CASREDRGADTQYF.

The V and J genes are TRBV18 and TRBJ1-3, with D possibly TRBD1 on 5 matching bases. Trimming stripped 8 bases from V and 2 bases from J, with 16 bases between. CDR3 length: 15 residues. Germline CDR1 and CDR2: KGHSH and LQKENI. This CDR3 reads CASAAIGGTGNTIYF. The CDR3 region has the DNA TGTGCCAGCGCAGCTATCGGGGGTACTGGAAACACCATATATTTT.